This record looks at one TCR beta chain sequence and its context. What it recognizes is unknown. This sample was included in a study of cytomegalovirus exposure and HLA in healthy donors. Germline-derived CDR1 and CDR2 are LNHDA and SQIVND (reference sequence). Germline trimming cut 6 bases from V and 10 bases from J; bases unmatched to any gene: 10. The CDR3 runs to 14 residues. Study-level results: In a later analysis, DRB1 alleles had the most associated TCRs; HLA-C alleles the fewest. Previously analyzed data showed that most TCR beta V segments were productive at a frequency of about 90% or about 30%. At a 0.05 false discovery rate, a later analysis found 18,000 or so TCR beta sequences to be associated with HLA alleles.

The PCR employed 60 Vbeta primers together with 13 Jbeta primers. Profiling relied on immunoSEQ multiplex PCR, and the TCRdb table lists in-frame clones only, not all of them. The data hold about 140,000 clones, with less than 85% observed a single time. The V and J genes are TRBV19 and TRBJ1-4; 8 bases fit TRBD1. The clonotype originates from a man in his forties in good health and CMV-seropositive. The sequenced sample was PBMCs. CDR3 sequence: CASSPDRDPVKLFF. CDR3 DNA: TGTGCCAGTAGCCCGGACAGGGACCCGGTAAAACTGTTTTTT.